This T cell receptor (beta chain) originates from a study of blood T cell repertoires in COVID-19. About the study: Italy, Spain and the United States were the sources of the convalescent and acute COVID-19 samples. Nucleic acid was either cDNA or gDNA, and it came from T cells, B-cell-depleted T cells, or PBMCs.

V lost 4 bases and J lost 2; bases outside the gene matches: 5. Germline CDR1 and CDR2: LGHNA and YSLEER. The CDR3 runs 14 residues. Under the authors' procedure: Amplification with reference gene primers provided the estimates of nucleated cell counts. Clones were read by immunoSEQ multiplex PCR, and TCRdb kept only the in-frame ones, dropping some. The DNA gave D and trimming, while V, J and clone size come from that table. The data hold approximately 24,000 clones, with approximately 92% observed a single time. This sequence was found in a human donor in a cohort sampled during active COVID-19. Sequenced: peripheral blood. The chain is built from TRBV4-3 and TRBJ2-7; 7 nucleotides agree with TRBD1. The CDR3 protein is CASSREDRAYEQYF. The CDR3 DNA reads as TGCGCCAGCAGCCGAGAAGACAGGGCCTACGAGCAGTACTTC.